A selection of T cell receptor beta chains follows, all from one sample in a study of blood T cell repertoires in COVID-19. The assay was immunoSEQ multiplex PCR, and TCRdb's table has in-frame clones only and misses some. The sample comprises under 200,000 clones, 85% to 90% of which are singletons, and approximately 11% rests with the top ten. The material sequenced was peripheral blood. The origin of the receptors is a woman aged 55-69 years with COVID-19, enrolled during active disease. The CDR3 runs from the conserved cysteine through the conserved F or W. The D gene is left open where the match is weak. Size tells how often a clone was seen (once, few, many) or the class of an expanded clone, and some rows leave it out.

j_gene,abundance,v_gene,d_gene,CDR3nt,CDR3aa
TRBJ2-3,-,TRBV30,-,TGTGCCTGGAGCCCGGGCACAGATACGCAGTATTTT,CAWSPGTDTQYF
TRBJ1-2,-,TRBV11-2,-,TGTGCCAGCAGCTTAGCATTTCCTAAGGGGCAGGGCTATGGCTACACCTTC,CASSLAFPKGQGYGYTF
TRBJ2-2,-,TRBV19,-,TGTGCCAGTAGTACTATTAAGAACACCGGGGAGCTGTTTTTT,CASSTIKNTGELFF
TRBJ2-7,-,TRBV6-5,TRBD1,TGTGCCAGCAGTTACGGGGGACAGGGTACCTACGAGCAGTACTTC,CASSYGGQGTYEQYF
TRBJ2-1,-,TRBV7-9,-,TGTGCCAGCAGCTTAGTAGGCTCGGGAGCAAGGGATGAGCAGTTCTTC,CASSLVGSGARDEQFF
TRBJ1-3,-,TRBV7-2,-,TGTGCCAGCAGCTTAGGAGCGGACGCTGGAAACACCATATATTTT,CASSLGADAGNTIYF
TRBJ2-3,-,TRBV12-5,TRBD2,TGTGCTAGTGGACCACTAGCGACGAACAGGAATACGCAGTATTTT,CASGPLATNRNTQYF
TRBJ2-7,-,TRBV3-1/TRBV3-2,-,TGTGCCAGCAGCTCACGAGAAGGAAGGAGCTACGAGCAGTACTTC,CASSSREGRSYEQYF
TRBJ1-3,few,TRBV10-2,-,TGCGCCAGCAGTGAGTCTATAAGAGCCTACTCTGGAAACACCATATATTTT,CASSESIRAYSGNTIYF
TRBJ1-1,-,TRBV11-2,-,TGTGCCAGCAGCCAGAGGACCGCGGGTGCTGAAGCTTTCTTT,CASSQRTAGAEAFF
TRBJ2-3,-,TRBV9,-,TGTGCCAGCAGCGTAGAGGGGGTTTCTAGCACAGATACGCAGTATTTT,CASSVEGVSSTDTQYF
TRBJ2-7,-,TRBV6-5,TRBD1,TGTGCCAGCAGTTACCAGGGACAGGGGGCCTACGAGCAGTACTTC,CASSYQGQGAYEQYF
TRBJ1-4,-,TRBV5-1,TRBD1,TGCGCCAGCAGCCCCGGACAGGGAAATGAAAAACTGTTTTTT,CASSPGQGNEKLFF
TRBJ2-1,-,TRBV7-2,TRBD2,TGTGCCAGCAGCTCCACCGGGACTAGCGGGGGTGAGCAGTTCTTC,CASSSTGTSGGEQFF
TRBJ2-7,-,TRBV6-4,-,TGTGCCAGCAGCCGGACAGCCTCAAGCTCCTACGAGCAGTACTTC,CASSRTASSSYEQYF
TRBJ1-1,-,TRBV3-1/TRBV3-2,-,TGTGCCAGCAGCCAAGTAATGGCCACTGAAGCTTTCTTT,CASSQVMATEAFF
TRBJ2-1,-,TRBV5-1,-,TGCGCCAGCAGGGGGGGATGGAATGAGCAGTTCTTC,CASRGGWNEQFF
TRBJ1-2,-,TRBV29-1,TRBD1,TGCAGCGCCTCTAGTACAGGGGGCTATGGCTACACCTTC,CSASSTGGYGYTF
TRBJ2-5,once,TRBV19,TRBD1,TGTGCCAGTAGCCAGGGCAGGGGGGAGACCCAGTACTTC,CASSQGRGETQYF
TRBJ2-3,-,TRBV7-9,-,TGTGCCAGCAGCTTTGATCTCGAGTACACAGATACGCAGTATTTT,CASSFDLEYTDTQYF
TRBJ2-2,-,TRBV18,TRBD1,TGTGCCAGCTCACCGTCACGGACAGGGACCGTCACCGGGGAGCTGTTTTTT,CASSPSRTGTVTGELFF
TRBJ2-5,-,TRBV5-4,-,TGTGCCAGCAGCTTGGAAGCTAGCAGTGAGACCCAGTACTTC,CASSLEASSETQYF
TRBJ1-2,-,TRBV2,TRBD1,TGTGCCAGCAGTGGACAGGGCGTACGTGGTGGCTACACCTTC,CASSGQGVRGGYTF
TRBJ2-7,-,TRBV19,TRBD2,TGTGCCAGTAGTATAGAGCCTAGCGGATACGAGCAGTACTTC,CASSIEPSGYEQYF